This T cell receptor beta chain appears in the sequencing data of a study of control samples from healthy donors and cancer patients. Produced via immunoSEQ multiplex PCR; TCRdb's table is partial and in-frame only. Of roughly 120,000 clones in the sample, approximately 88% were seen once. In germline, CDR1 is LNHDA, CDR2 SQIVND (reference sequence). Between the trimmed V and J ends, which lost 1 base and 8 bases, there was a span of 11 bases. This CDR3 contains 13 residues. The specimen was blood. The rearrangement links TRBV19 to TRBJ1-1, with D tentatively TRBD1 (5 bases). This TCR came from a man aged 45-60 years in good health. This CDR3 is CASSIVTGEEAFF. The CDR3 nucleotides are TGTGCCAGTAGTATAGTCACGGGGGAAGAAGCTTTCTTT.